Listed below are T cell receptor beta chains from one sample, sequenced in a study of memory CD4+ T cells and cytomegalovirus serostatus. Some clones are missing from TCRdb's copy, which holds only in-frame ones; the method was immunoSEQ multiplex PCR. The data hold 45,000 to 50,000 clones, with around 80% observed a single time. The material sequenced was memory CD4+ T cells from blood. The receptors shown here come from an adult in good health and CMV-seronegative. The CDR3 runs from the conserved cysteine through the conserved F or W. A D gene is named only where the DNA matches it firmly. The size field is filled for only some rows; it gives once, few, many or a size class.

clone_size d_call j_call v_call cdr3_aa cdr3_nt
- - TRBJ2-1 TRBV5-1 CASSLESAENEQFF TGCGCCAGCAGCTTGGAGTCTGCGGAAAATGAGCAGTTCTTC
once - TRBJ1-1 TRBV5-1 CASSSSTGGTEAFF TGCGCCAGCAGCAGTTCCACAGGAGGCACTGAAGCTTTCTTT
- - TRBJ2-5 TRBV29-1 CRAGRGDQETQYF TGCAGGGCAGGTCGCGGGGACCAAGAGACCCAGTACTTC
- - TRBJ1-2 TRBV5-6 CASSFYGEDGYTF TGTGCCAGCAGCTTTTATGGGGAGGATGGCTACACCTTC
few - TRBJ2-7 TRBV6-5 CASREGAQQYF TGTGCCAGCAGGGAGGGGGCTCAGCAGTACTTC
few - TRBJ2-5 TRBV5-8 CASRLVRETQYF TGTGCCAGCCGTTTGGTAAGGGAGACCCAGTACTTC
- - TRBJ2-7 TRBV5-6 CASSLIGSSYEQYF TGTGCCAGCAGCTTGATCGGGAGCTCCTACGAGCAGTACTTC
- - TRBJ1-1 TRBV6-5 CASSRGGGTEAFF TGTGCCAGCAGTAGAGGGGGGGGGACTGAAGCTTTCTTT
- TRBD2 TRBJ2-5 TRBV11-3 CASSLGSGDLQETQYF TGTGCCAGCAGCTTAGGAAGCGGGGACCTGCAAGAGACCCAGTACTTC
- TRBD2 TRBJ2-3 TRBV5-1 CASSSLAAGASTGTQYF TGCGCCAGCAGCTCGTTAGCAGCGGGGGCTAGCACAGGTACGCAGTATTTT
- - TRBJ1-5 TRBV7-2 CASSFRGGYNQPQHF TGTGCCAGCAGCTTTCGAGGGGGGTATAATCAGCCCCAGCATTTT
- TRBD2 TRBJ2-3 TRBV27 CASSPSVAGGPGTQYF TGTGCCAGCAGTCCCTCCGTCGCGGGAGGGCCAGGTACGCAGTATTTT
- TRBD1 TRBJ2-2 TRBV7-9 CASSLDSGQENTGELFF TGTGCCAGCAGCTTAGATTCGGGACAGGAGAACACCGGGGAGCTGTTTTTT
- - TRBJ1-3 TRBV5-8 CASSLLGQSGNTIYF TGTGCCAGCAGCTTGTTAGGACAGTCTGGAAACACCATATATTTT
- - TRBJ1-2 TRBV29-1 CSVGGSGTSGYTF TGCAGCGTAGGGGGTTCCGGGACTTCCGGCTACACCTTC
- TRBD1 TRBJ1-2 TRBV2 CASSEGTALNGYTF TGTGCCAGCAGCGAAGGGACAGCTCTTAATGGCTACACCTTC
- TRBD2 TRBJ2-7 TRBV6-1 CASSPWGAGSYEQYF TGTGCCAGCAGTCCATGGGGAGCGGGATCCTACGAGCAGTACTTC
- TRBD1 TRBJ2-7 TRBV27 CASSPPPHRGARYEQYF TGTGCCAGCAGCCCTCCCCCCCACAGGGGTGCCCGCTACGAGCAGTACTTC
- TRBD2 TRBJ2-2 TRBV5-6 CASSLGGQLDTGELFF TGTGCCAGCAGCCTGGGAGGGCAACTCGACACCGGGGAGCTGTTTTTT
- - TRBJ1-1 TRBV19 CASSSGTRNTEAFF TGTGCCAGTAGTTCCGGGACGAGGAACACTGAAGCTTTCTTT
- - TRBJ2-7 TRBV5-1 CASSLEGRSYF TGCGCCAGCAGCTTGGAAGGCCGGTCGTACTTC
- TRBD1 TRBJ1-1 TRBV30 CAWGPSGTGGTEAFF TGTGCCTGGGGGCCATCAGGGACAGGGGGCACTGAAGCTTTCTTT
few TRBD1 TRBJ1-1 TRBV10-3 CAISGTGVEAFF TGTGCCATCAGTGGGACAGGGGTGGAAGCTTTCTTT
- - TRBJ2-7 TRBV30 CACRESATYEQYF TGTGCCTGTCGGGAATCCGCAACCTACGAGCAGTACTTC
few - TRBJ1-5 TRBV7-9 CASSLTAPDGNQPQHF TGTGCCAGCAGCTTAACGGCCCCCGATGGCAATCAGCCCCAGCATTTT
- TRBD2 TRBJ2-2 TRBV7-6 CASSLGLAGTGELFF TGTGCCAGCAGCTTAGGACTAGCGGGAACCGGGGAGCTGTTTTTT